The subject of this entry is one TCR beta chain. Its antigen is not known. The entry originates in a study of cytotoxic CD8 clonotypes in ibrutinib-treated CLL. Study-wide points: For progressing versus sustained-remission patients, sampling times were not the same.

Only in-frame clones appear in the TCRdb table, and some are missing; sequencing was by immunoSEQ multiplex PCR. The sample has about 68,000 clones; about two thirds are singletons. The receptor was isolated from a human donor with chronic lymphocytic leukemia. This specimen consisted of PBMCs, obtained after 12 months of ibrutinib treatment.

The CDR3 spells CASSAVGEKLFF. The CDR3 DNA sequence: TGTGCCAGCAGCGCAGTTGGGGAAAAACTGTTTTTT. This rearrangement joins TRBV9 to TRBJ1-4, with D unclear. The germline V gene has CDR1 SGDLS and CDR2 YYNGEE. The germline V and J ends were trimmed by 3 bases and 8 bases, with 8 bases remaining between them. The CDR3 has 12 amino acids.